Listed here are 13 T cell receptor beta chains from one sample, sequenced in a study of neurological immune-mediated disorders. TCRdb reanalysed the 5' RACE reads using MiXCR and keeps one entry per CDR3 protein. The data hold roughly 15,000 distinct CDR3 sequences, with around 13% observed a single time. Sequenced: CD8+ T cells from blood. The receptors derive from a female donor with HTLV-1-associated myelopathy (HAM/TSP).

This clonotype was seen many times. The chain couples TRBV6-5 to TRBJ1-1; 8 bases line up with TRBD1. This CDR3 is built from 14 residues. CDR1 and CDR2 from the germline V gene are MNHEY and SVGAGI. Unmatched junction bases numbered 6, after V lost 5 bases and J lost 4 bases. The CDR3 region has the DNA TGTGCCAGCAGTCTCACAGGACAGGGCACTGAAGCTTTCTTT. Protein: CASSLTGQGTEAFF.

This clonotype was picked up many times. The genes are TRBV4-2 and TRBJ2-7; D is uncertain. CDR3 size: 14 residues. Germline V gene data show CDR1 as LGHNA and CDR2 as YNFKEQ. Trimming stripped 4 bases from V and 5 bases from J, with 15 bases between. CDR3 region: CASSLTEFEDEQYF. Written as DNA, the CDR3 is TGTGCCAGCAGCCTAACAGAGTTCGAGGACGAGCAGTACTTC.

This clonotype was recorded many times. The chain combines TRBV7-9 with TRBJ2-5; D unresolved. Deletions cut 5 bases from V and 2 bases from J, with 6 bases between. Germline V gene lookup returns CDR1 SEHNR and CDR2 FQNEAQ (reference sequence). The CDR3 runs 12 residues. DNA for the CDR3: TGTGCCAGCAGCACCCTACAAGAGACCCAGTACTTC. Amino acid sequence: CASSTLQETQYF.

There are many counts of this clonotype. The chain employs TRBV7-6 and TRBJ2-7; D is possibly TRBD1 (6 bases). V lost 5 bases and J 4 bases, leaving 15 bases between the germline ends. CDR3 length equals 14 residues. From germline, CDR1 is SGHVS and CDR2 FNYEAQ. In DNA, the CDR3 is TGTGCCAGCAGCAAAACAGGGTCGGGATACGAGCAGTACTTC. Translation gives CASSKTGSGYEQYF.

This clonotype was picked up many times. The chain carries TRBV28 and TRBJ2-2; D is ambiguous. Germline-derived CDR1 and CDR2 are MDHEN and SYDVKM. With 4 bases removed from V and 0 bases from J, the gap between germline ends came to 3 bases. This CDR3 comprises 13 residues. CDR3 nucleotides: TGTGCCAGCAGTTGGACGAACACCGGGGAGCTGTTTTTT. It is translated as CASSWTNTGELFF.

This clonotype was recorded many times. This chain joins TRBV11-1 and TRBJ2-1, with TRBD2 matching over 12 bases. Trimming took 3 bases from V and 6 from J; bases not matched to a gene: 18. The CDR3 covers 20 residues. The germline V gene has CDR1 SGHAT and CDR2 FQDESV (reference sequence). The CDR3 nucleotides read TGTGCCAGCAGCTTGTCTACCTTAGGCCGGGCTAGCGGGAGGGGCAATGAGCAGTTCTTC. Protein product: CASSLSTLGRASGRGNEQFF.

The table lists this clonotype with many counts. The chain combines TRBV20-1 with TRBJ2-7; maybe TRBD2 (7 bases). The germline V gene has CDR1 DFQATT and CDR2 SNEGSKA (reference sequence). V was pared by 4 bases and J by 3 bases, with 13 bases between. CDR3 size: 13 residues. The CDR3 sequence is CSAKGGGRYEQYF. CDR3 sequence (DNA): TGCAGTGCTAAGGGGGGGGGCCGCTACGAGCAGTACTTC.

This clonotype has a count of ten or more. This sequence joins TRBV27 and TRBJ1-1, with unresolved D. Germline-derived CDR1 and CDR2 are MNHEY and SMNVEV (reference sequence). V was trimmed by 3 bases and J by 5 bases, leaving 13 bases between them. This CDR3 region has 14 residues. This chain's CDR3 is CASSFAGDGTEAFF. The CDR3 region has the DNA TGTGCCAGCAGTTTTGCCGGTGATGGAACTGAAGCTTTCTTT.

This clonotype was seen at least ten times. V and J are TRBV6-5 and TRBJ2-1; TRBD2 aligns across 8 bases. The germline CDR1 and CDR2 sequences are MNHEY and SVGAGI. With V trimmed by 7 bases and J by 9 bases, 8 bases remained unmatched. CDR3 length equals 13 residues. The CDR3 here is CASTGTSMGEQFF. CDR3 DNA: TGTGCCAGCACCGGGACTAGTATGGGTGAGCAGTTCTTC.

This clonotype came up many times. This chain connects TRBV20-1 to TRBJ1-2, with no clear D. Per the germline V gene, CDR1 is DFQATT and CDR2 is SNEGSKA (reference sequence). This CDR3 comprises 12 residues. V was clipped by 4 bases and J by 2 bases, with 8 bases between them. CDR3 coding DNA: TGCAGTGCTATAGTTCCGAACTATGGCTACACCTTC. It specifies CSAIVPNYGYTF.

In this sample, this clonotype turned up many times. This may be a read error, as it is one base from a much larger clone. This chain connects TRBV6-2 or TRBV6-3 to TRBJ2-7; D could derive from TRBD1 or TRBD2 (5 bases each). Trimming took off 4 bases at V and 3 bases at J, with 10 bases between the two ends. The CDR3 consists of 13 residues. Germline assignment: CDR1 MNHEY and CDR2 SVGEGT. In nucleotides, the CDR3 is TGTGCCAGCAGTTGCAGAGGGGACTACGAGCAGTACTTC. Protein: CASSCRGDYEQYF.

The chain links TRBV18 to TRBJ2-5, with 8 bases lining up with TRBD1. The CDR3 totals 14 residues. In germline, CDR1 is KGHSH, CDR2 LQKENI. The ends lost 6 bases at V and 11 bases at J; junction bases unmatched: 14. This CDR3 reads CASSPDRAPREQYF. CDR3 in DNA: TGTGCCAGCTCCCCGGACAGGGCCCCTAGGGAGCAGTACTTC.

In this sample, this clonotype turned up many times. V is TRBV19 and J is TRBJ1-4; the D gene is possibly TRBD1 (5 bases). The germline V and J ends were trimmed by 3 bases and 0 bases, with 14 bases remaining between them. The CDR3 extends over 17 amino acids. CDR1 is LNHDA and CDR2 is SQIVND in the germline V gene (reference sequence). The CDR3 coding sequence is TGTGCCAGTAGTATTAGGCAGGGAAGGACAACTAATGAAAAACTGTTTTTT. Protein: CASSIRQGRTTNEKLFF.